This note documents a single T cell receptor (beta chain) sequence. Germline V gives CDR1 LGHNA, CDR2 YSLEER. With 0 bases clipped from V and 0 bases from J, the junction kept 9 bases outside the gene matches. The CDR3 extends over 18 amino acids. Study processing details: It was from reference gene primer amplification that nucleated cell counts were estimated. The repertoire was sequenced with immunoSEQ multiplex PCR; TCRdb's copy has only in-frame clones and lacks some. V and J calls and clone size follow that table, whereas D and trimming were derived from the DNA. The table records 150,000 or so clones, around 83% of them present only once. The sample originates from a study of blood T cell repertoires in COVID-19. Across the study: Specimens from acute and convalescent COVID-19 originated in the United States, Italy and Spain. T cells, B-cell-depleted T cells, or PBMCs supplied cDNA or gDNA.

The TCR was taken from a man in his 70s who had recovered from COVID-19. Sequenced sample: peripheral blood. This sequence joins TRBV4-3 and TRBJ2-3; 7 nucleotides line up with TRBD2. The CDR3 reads CASSQDLVSGTSTDTQYF. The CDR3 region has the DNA TGCGCCAGCAGCCAAGATTTGGTCAGCGGGACTAGCACAGATACGCAGTATTTT.